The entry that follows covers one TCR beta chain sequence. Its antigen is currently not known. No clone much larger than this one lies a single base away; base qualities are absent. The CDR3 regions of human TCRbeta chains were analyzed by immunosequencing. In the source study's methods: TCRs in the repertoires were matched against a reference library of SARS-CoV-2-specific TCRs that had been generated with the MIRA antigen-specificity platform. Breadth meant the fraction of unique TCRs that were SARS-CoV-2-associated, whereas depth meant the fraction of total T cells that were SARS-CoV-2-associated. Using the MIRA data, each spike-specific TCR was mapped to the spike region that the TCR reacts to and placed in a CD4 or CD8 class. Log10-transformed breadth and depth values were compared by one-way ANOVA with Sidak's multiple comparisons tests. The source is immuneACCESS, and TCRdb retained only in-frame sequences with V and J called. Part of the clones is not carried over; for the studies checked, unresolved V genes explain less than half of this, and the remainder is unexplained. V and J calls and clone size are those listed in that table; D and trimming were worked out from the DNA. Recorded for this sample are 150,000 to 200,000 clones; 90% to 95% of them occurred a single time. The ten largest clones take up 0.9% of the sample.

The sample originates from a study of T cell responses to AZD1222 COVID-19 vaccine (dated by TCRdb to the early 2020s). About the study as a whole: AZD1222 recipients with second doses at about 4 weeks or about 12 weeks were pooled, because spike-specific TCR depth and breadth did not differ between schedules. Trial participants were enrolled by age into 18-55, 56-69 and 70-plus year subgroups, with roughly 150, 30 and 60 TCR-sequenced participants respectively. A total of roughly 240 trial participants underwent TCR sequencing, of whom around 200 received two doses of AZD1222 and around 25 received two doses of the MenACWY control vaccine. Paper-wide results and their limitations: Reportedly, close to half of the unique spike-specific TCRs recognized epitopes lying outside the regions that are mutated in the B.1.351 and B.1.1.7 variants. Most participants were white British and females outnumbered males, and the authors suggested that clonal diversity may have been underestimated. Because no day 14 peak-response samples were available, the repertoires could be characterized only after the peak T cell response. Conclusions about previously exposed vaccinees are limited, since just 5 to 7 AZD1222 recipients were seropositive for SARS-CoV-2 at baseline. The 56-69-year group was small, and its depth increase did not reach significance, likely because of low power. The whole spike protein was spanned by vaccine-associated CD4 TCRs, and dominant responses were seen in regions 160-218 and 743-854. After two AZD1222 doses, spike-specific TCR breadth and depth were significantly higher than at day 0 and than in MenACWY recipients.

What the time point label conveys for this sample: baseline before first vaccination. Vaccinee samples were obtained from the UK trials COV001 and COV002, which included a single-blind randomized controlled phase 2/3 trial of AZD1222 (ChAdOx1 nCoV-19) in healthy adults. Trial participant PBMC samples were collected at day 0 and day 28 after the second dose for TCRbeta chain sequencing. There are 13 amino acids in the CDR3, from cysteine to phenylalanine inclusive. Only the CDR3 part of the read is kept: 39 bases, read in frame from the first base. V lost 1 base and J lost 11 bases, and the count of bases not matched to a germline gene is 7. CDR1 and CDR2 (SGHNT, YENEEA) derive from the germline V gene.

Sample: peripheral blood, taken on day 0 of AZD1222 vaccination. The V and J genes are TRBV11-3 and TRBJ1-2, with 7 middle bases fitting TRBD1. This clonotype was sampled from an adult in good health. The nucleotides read TGTGCCAGCAGCTTAGTTGGGAGACAGGGATACACCTTC. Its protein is CASSLVGRQGYTF.